This T cell receptor (beta chain) was observed in a study of radiotherapy plus CTLA-4 blockade in lung cancer (dated by TCRdb to 2016 to 2018). Broadly, across the study: Among the enrolled patients, about 20% had an objective response, and 31% reached disease control. Paper-wide results and their limitations: After treatment with radiotherapy and ipilimumab, TCR clones that originated in tumors expanded in peripheral blood. The strongest predictors of response, as reported, were early dynamic changes in blood T cell clones along with a rise in serum interferon-beta after radiation.

The study tested focal radiation therapy combined with CTLA-4 blockade (ipilimumab) in patients with chemo-refractory metastatic non-small-cell lung cancer. Receptor amplification or capture employed the immunoSEQ multiplex PCR assay. Entries here come from immuneACCESS through TCRdb and include only in-frame sequences with V and J called. Some clones fail to appear in such tables; in the studies checked, an unresolved V gene covers under half of the shortfall, and the cause of the remainder is unknown. The sample table holds just under 60,000 clones, of which more than 60% were seen once. The ten largest clonotypes hold around 3.7% of the sample. This clone was seen more than once but under ten times. Its recognized antigen is unknown. The sample holds no much larger clone one base away, and base qualities are not on file. Reading the germline V gene (reference sequence) gives CDR1 LNHNV and CDR2 YYDKDF. The V end loses 0 bases and the J end loses 0 bases, and a stretch of 14 bases separates them. Inclusive of the bounding cysteine and phenylalanine, the CDR3 is 18 residues long. The read is trimmed to its CDR3 DNA, 54 bases read in frame from base 1.

This TCR was sampled from a human donor with non-small cell lung cancer who had a partial response to radiotherapy plus ipilimumab. Recombination linked TRBV15 to TRBJ2-2, with TRBD1 as a weak D call on 5 bases. The source material was peripheral blood, sampled from a patient treated with radiotherapy plus ipilimumab. CDR3 sequence: CATSRDYRDSSNTGELFF. The DNA sequence is as follows: TGTGCCACCAGCAGAGATTACCGCGACAGCTCGAACACCGGGGAGCTGTTTTTT.